The 12 T cell receptor beta chains listed next were all sequenced from one sample in a study of T cell responses to AZD1222 COVID-19 vaccine. Some clones are missing from TCRdb's copy, which holds only in-frame ones; the method was immunoSEQ multiplex PCR. The sample contains around 150,000 clones, roughly 92% of which appear only once. The material was peripheral blood, obtained 28 days after the second AZD1222 dose. These receptors were taken from an adult who received the AZD1222 COVID-19 vaccine.

The chain has TRBV5-1 and TRBJ2-3, with 9 bases matching TRBD1. This CDR3 is 16 amino acids long. Germline CDR1 reads SGHRS; CDR2 reads YFSETQ. V gave up 4 bases and J gave up 0 bases; unmatched junction bases: 6. The CDR3 DNA follows: TGCGCCAGCAGCCTAGGGGGGACAGGGAGCACAGATACGCAGTATTTT. This encodes CASSLGGTGSTDTQYF.

This rearrangement joins TRBV10-3 to TRBJ1-5; D is possibly TRBD1 (5 bases). CDR1 is ENHRY and CDR2 is SYGVKD in the germline V gene. This CDR3 has 15 residues. V lost 3 bases to trimming and J lost 0 bases, with 9 bases between them. The CDR3 nucleotides read TGTGCCATCAGTGACGACAGATATAGCAATCAGCCCCAGCATTTT. Protein sequence: CAISDDRYSNQPQHF.

The chain couples TRBV19 to TRBJ1-1, with TRBD1 as a possible D gene (6 bases). Germline loops: CDR1 LNHDA, CDR2 SQIVND (reference sequence). The V and J ends lost 5 bases and 1 base respectively, with 14 bases between them. This CDR3 has 15 amino acids. CDR3 in DNA: TGTGCCAGTAGTTCCTACAGGGAGTGGAACACTGAAGCTTTCTTT. Amino acid sequence: CASSSYREWNTEAFF.

The chain couples TRBV7-8 to TRBJ2-7; D is ambiguous. CDR1 and CDR2 (germline): SGHVS, FQNEAQ. Trimming took 3 bases from V and 2 from J, leaving 17 bases between them. The CDR3 length is 16 residues. DNA of the CDR3: TGTGCCAGCAGCTTTCGATTTACGCAAAACACCTACGAGCAGTACTTC. Amino acids: CASSFRFTQNTYEQYF.

The V gene is TRBV28, the J gene TRBJ2-7; 9 nucleotides agree with TRBD1. The CDR3 has 15 residues. CDR1 and CDR2 (germline): MDHEN, SYDVKM. Trimming took 3 bases from V and 1 from J; bases not matched to a gene: 4. This CDR3 reads CASSLGQGKSYEQYF. CDR3 DNA: TGTGCCAGCAGTTTGGGACAGGGAAAATCCTACGAGCAGTACTTC. Based on the CDR3 plus reference TRBV28 and TRBJ2-7, the full variable domain is DVKVTQSSRYLVKRTGEKVFLECVQDMDHENMFWYRQDPGLGLRLIYFSYDVKMKEKGDIPEGYSVSREKKERFSLILESASTNQTSMYLCASSLGQGKSYEQYFGPGTRLTVT.

The rearrangement joins TRBV27 to TRBJ2-2; 11 nucleotides match TRBD2. CDR3 size: 15 residues. V lost 7 bases, J lost 5 bases, and 6 bases stayed unmatched. CDR1 is MNHEY, CDR2 SMNVEV, per germline (reference sequence). This chain's CDR3 is CASKLAGGPTGELFF. The CDR3 DNA reads TGTGCCAGCAAATTAGCGGGGGGGCCTACCGGGGAGCTGTTTTTT.

This chain connects TRBV3-1 (or the pseudogene TRBV3-2) to TRBJ2-3, with 8 bases that match TRBD2. Trimming at V came to 0 bases and at J to 0 bases, leaving 8 bases not matched to a gene. The CDR3 length is 18 residues. Germline loops: CDR1 LGHDT, CDR2 YNNKEL (reference sequence). The CDR3 DNA follows: TGTGCCAGCAGCCAAGATGTGGGACTAGATGCTAGCACAGATACGCAGTATTTT. It is translated as CASSQDVGLDASTDTQYF.

The gene calls are TRBV9 and TRBJ2-1, with TRBD2 identical over 9 bases. Germline CDR1 is SGDLS and CDR2 is YYNGEE. The J segment lost 3 bases and the V segment lost 6 bases, leaving 4 bases of the junction unmatched. CDR3 length: 14 residues. The CDR3 loop is CASTPTSGYNEQFF. The CDR3 coding sequence is TGTGCCAGCACCCCGACTAGCGGCTACAATGAGCAGTTCTTC.

The V gene is TRBV21-1, the J gene TRBJ1-4. TRBV21-1 is deemed a pseudogene. This CDR3 is built from 10 residues. DNA of the CDR3: TGTGCCAGCAGCAAACGGGACGAGATTTTT. As protein: CASSKRDEIF.

The CDR3 bases are TGCGCCAGCAGCTTAGGACAGGGTAGCGCTGAAAAACTGTTTTTT. This encodes CASSLGQGSAEKLFF. The V gene is TRBV5-1, the J gene TRBJ1-4; 8 nucleotides align to TRBD1. Germline CDR1 is SGHRS and CDR2 is YFSETQ. J lost 7 bases, V lost 2 bases, and 7 bases had no gene match. This CDR3 spans 15 amino acids. The whole variable domain, filled in from reference TRBV5-1 and TRBJ1-4, reads KAGVTQTPRYLIKTRGQQVTLSCSPISGHRSVSWYQQTPGQGLQFLFEYFSETQRNKGNFPGRFSGRQFSNSRSEMNVSTLELGDSALYLCASSLGQGSAEKLFFGSGTQLSVL.

The chain uses TRBV9 and TRBJ1-3; D uncertain. Germline CDR1 is SGDLS and CDR2 is YYNGEE. With 0 bases removed from V and 0 bases from J, the gap between germline ends came to 10 bases. The CDR3 has 16 amino acids. The CDR3 DNA is TGTGCCAGCAGCGTAGCTCCGGGGAGCTCTGGAAACACCATATATTTT. It yields the protein CASSVAPGSSGNTIYF.

V gene TRBV7-2 combines with J gene TRBJ2-6, with a possible D match to TRBD1 (5 bases). The CDR3 has 18 residues. V was trimmed by 0 bases and J by 1 base, leaving 13 bases between them. The V gene's germline CDR1 is SGHTA and CDR2 FQGNSA. In DNA form, the CDR3 reads TGTGCCAGCAGCTTAGCGGTTCAGGGTAGGTCTGGGGCCAACGTCCTGACTTTC. It translates to CASSLAVQGRSGANVLTF.